This TCR beta chain is drawn from a study of blood T cell repertoires in COVID-19. Whole-study context: COVID-19 samples from acute and convalescent phases originated in the United States, Italy and Spain. Nucleic acid was either cDNA or gDNA, and it came from T cells, B-cell-depleted T cells, or PBMCs.

The CDR3 sequence is 14 residues long. The V gene end was trimmed by 8 bases and the J gene end by 5 bases; junction bases not matched to a gene: 11. In germline, CDR1 is MNHEY, CDR2 SMNVEV (reference sequence). Sequenced by immunoSEQ multiplex PCR; TCRdb stores in-frame clones only, minus some. The sample has 250,000 to 350,000 clones, 89% seen once. The sequence was obtained from a woman in her thirties or forties who had recovered from COVID-19. The sequencing sample was made of peripheral blood. The chain combines TRBV27 with TRBJ1-2, with 7 bases aligning to TRBD1. CDR3 in amino acids: CASWSGQGGYGYTF. Written as DNA, the CDR3 is TGTGCCAGCTGGTCCGGGCAGGGGGGTTATGGCTACACCTTC.